This T cell receptor (beta chain) was recovered during a study of blood T cell repertoires in COVID-19. TCRdb's table, derived via immunoSEQ multiplex PCR, lists solely in-frame clones and lacks some. The sample records 310,000 or so clones, about 90% being singletons. The age range of participants was about 18 to 100 years, with residence in some 25 US areas. Donors were grouped by their self-reported clinical history. Each recovered donor of Cohort 3 presented with two negative PCRs, clearance, or symptom resolution. The sample consisted of PBMCs or T cells enriched from blood (not recorded which). The source is a woman younger than 45 who had recovered from COVID-19.

The CDR3: CAWSASFGELFF. The CDR3 DNA reads TGTGCCTGGAGTGCTAGCTTCGGGGAGCTGTTTTTT. This chain uses TRBV30 with TRBJ2-2, with D maybe TRBD2 (5 bases). CDR1 GTSNPN and CDR2 SVGIG come from the germline V gene (reference sequence). The V and J ends lost 1 base and 7 bases respectively, with 7 bases between them. This CDR3 is 12 amino acids long.